These 14 T cell receptor beta chains were sequenced from one sample in a study of blood T cell repertoires in COVID-19. The method was immunoSEQ multiplex PCR; TCRdb's version includes in-frame clones alone and lacks a portion of them. The sample has some 90,000 clones; around 87% are singletons. The sample was peripheral blood. Receptors originate from a woman older than 75 with active or convalescent COVID-19.

The chain combines TRBV6-2 or TRBV6-3 with TRBJ2-2; possibly TRBD2 for D (6 bases). This CDR3 spans 12 amino acids. Germline V gene data show CDR1 as MNHEY and CDR2 as SVGEGT. The ends were cut back, 6 bases at V and 10 bases at J, with 12 bases in the middle. CDR3 protein: CASSAGLPELFF. The CDR3 nucleotides are TGTGCCAGCAGCGCCGGACTACCGGAGCTGTTTTTT.

The rearrangement links TRBV29-1 to TRBJ2-3; D unresolved. V was pared by 4 bases and J by 6 bases, with 11 bases between. Per the germline V gene, CDR1 is SQVTM and CDR2 is ANQGSEA. This CDR3 has 12 amino acids. CDR3 sequence (DNA): TGCAGCGTTGCCCTATCACTTGATACGCAGTATTTT. Its translation: CSVALSLDTQYF.

CDR3 in amino acids: CAINQREGVDTQYF. As DNA, the CDR3 is TGTGCCATCAACCAGCGGGAGGGCGTGGATACGCAGTATTTT. The chain uses TRBV10-3 and TRBJ2-3, with 10 positions matching TRBD2. This CDR3 is 14 amino acids long. Germline CDR1 is ENHRY and CDR2 is SYGVKD. V lost 7 bases and J lost 6; bases outside the gene matches: 7.

The chain carries TRBV7-9 and TRBJ1-5; TRBD1 matches at 7 bases. Per the germline V gene, CDR1 is SEHNR and CDR2 is FQNEAQ (reference sequence). The CDR3 contains 14 residues. The ends lost 4 bases at V and 3 bases at J; junction bases unmatched: 3. In DNA form, the CDR3 reads TGTGCCAGCAGCTACGGACAGGACAATCAGCCCCAGCATTTT. The encoded protein is CASSYGQDNQPQHF. The full variable domain, its missing parts supplied by reference TRBV7-9 and TRBJ1-5, is DTGVSQNPRHKITKRGQNVTFRCDPISEHNRLYWYRQTLGQGPEFLTYFQNEAQLEKSRLLSDRFSAERPKGSFSTLEIQRTEQGDSAMYLCASSYGQDNQPQHFGDGTRLSIL.

The V and J genes are TRBV10-2 and TRBJ1-3, with 8 bases that match TRBD1. Unmatched junction bases numbered 7, after V lost 6 bases and J lost 0 bases. The CDR3 spans 16 residues. Germline V gives CDR1 WSHSY, CDR2 SAAADI. CDR3 in DNA: TGCGCCAGCAGCGGGACAGGACTGAGCTCTGGAAACACCATATATTTT. It encodes CASSGTGLSSGNTIYF.

The J gene is TRBJ2-5, the V gene TRBV15; maybe TRBD2 (6 bases). Germline-derived CDR1 and CDR2 are LNHNV and YYDKDF (reference sequence). Trimming cost V 6 bases and J 5 bases, with 10 bases left between them. This CDR3 contains 12 residues. The DNA of the CDR3 is TGTGCCACCAGTACTAGCTTGGAGACCCAGTACTTC. Amino acid sequence: CATSTSLETQYF.

This chain joins TRBV5-4 and TRBJ2-7, with 11 bases fitting TRBD2. Losses at the gene ends were 4 bases for V and 6 bases for J; bases not matched to a gene: 6. Looked up from germline, CDR1 is SGHNT and CDR2 is YYREEE (reference sequence). The CDR3 is made up of 14 amino acids. The CDR3, as DNA: TGTGCCAGCAGCCGACCCGGGACTAGCGGCGAGCAGTACTTC. Amino acid sequence: CASSRPGTSGEQYF. Drawing the rest from reference TRBV5-4 and TRBJ2-7, the complete variable domain is ETGVTQSPTHLIKTRGQQVTLRCSSQSGHNTVSWYQQALGQGPQFIFQYYREEENGRGNFPPRFSGLQFPNYSSELNVNALELDDSALYLCASSRPGTSGEQYFGPGTRLTVT.

The chain employs TRBV15 and TRBJ1-4, with D possibly matching TRBD1 (6 bases). The CDR3 length is 15 residues. Germline CDR1 reads LNHNV; CDR2 reads YYDKDF (reference sequence). V gave up 6 bases and J gave up 7 bases, with 18 bases separating them. The CDR3 is CATRPRGEGGEKLFF. In DNA form, the CDR3 reads TGTGCCACCAGACCCCGAGGTGAAGGGGGTGAAAAACTGTTTTTT.

The chain couples TRBV6-2 or TRBV6-3 to TRBJ1-2; D is unclear. V shed 0 bases and J shed 8 bases, with 13 bases lying between them. The CDR3 is 14 residues long. The V gene's germline CDR1 is MNHEY and CDR2 SVGEGT. DNA for the CDR3: TGTGCCAGCAGTTACTCAGGAACGCCGGGGGGCTACACCTTC. Translated, it gives CASSYSGTPGGYTF.

The chain combines TRBV2 with TRBJ2-1; TRBD1 matches 9 bases. This CDR3 is built from 15 residues. Germline V lookup: CDR1 SNHLY, CDR2 FYNNEI. Unmatched junction bases numbered 11, after V lost 6 bases and J lost 8 bases. The CDR3 DNA sequence: TGTGCCAGCAGAAAAGACGGACAGGGGAGCCATGAGCAGTTCTTC. Amino acid sequence: CASRKDGQGSHEQFF.

This chain links TRBV27 with TRBJ2-2, with D tentatively TRBD2 (5 bases). CDR3 size: 15 residues. Per the germline V gene, CDR1 is MNHEY and CDR2 is SMNVEV (reference sequence). V lost 4 bases and J 0 bases, leaving 9 bases between the germline ends. The CDR3 nucleotides are TGTGCCAGCAGTTCTTCCGGGACGAACACCGGGGAGCTGTTTTTT. Translated: CASSSSGTNTGELFF.

The chain combines TRBV5-1 with TRBJ2-1; TRBD2 aligns across 11 bases. The CDR3 has 17 amino acids. V gave up 0 bases and J gave up 7 bases; unmatched junction bases: 9. CDR1 and CDR2 (germline): SGHRS, YFSETQ. The chain's CDR3 is CASSLDLAGGLGNEQFF. For the CDR3, the DNA is TGCGCCAGCAGCTTGGACTTAGCGGGAGGGCTGGGGAATGAGCAGTTCTTC.

The J gene is TRBJ1-5, the V gene TRBV2; a weak D match, TRBD1 (5 bases). CDR1 and CDR2 (germline): SNHLY, FYNNEI. This CDR3 region has 15 residues. V shed 1 base and J shed 7 bases, with 14 bases lying between them. The CDR3 spells CASSEEGSQWQPQHF. For the CDR3, the DNA is TGTGCCAGCAGTGAAGAGGGGTCACAATGGCAGCCCCAGCATTTT.

The rearrangement links TRBV28 to TRBJ2-1; no firm D call. V was shortened by 6 bases and J by 4 bases, with 13 bases between the two germline ends. Germline V gene sequence: CDR1 MDHEN, CDR2 SYDVKM. The CDR3 sequence is 14 residues long. The CDR3 loop is CASRTDLYYNEQFF. The CDR3 coding sequence is TGTGCCAGCAGGACCGACTTGTATTACAATGAGCAGTTCTTC.